This TCR beta chain was retrieved from a study of OX40 agonist ivuxolimab in advanced cancers. Study in general: Prior checkpoint blockade (anti-PD-1, anti-PD-L1 or anti-CTLA-4) was permitted; roughly 40% had it. Whole-study findings and limits: Clonal expansion was seen in CD4+ and CD8+ blood T cells by week 6 at 0.1 to 3.0 mg/kg.

Individuals having autoimmune disease history or systemic immunosuppression were not enrolled. Sampled blood was obtained at baseline, cycle 4 day 1, and cycle 7 day 1. Clones were sequenced by immunoSEQ multiplex PCR, and TCRdb holds only the in-frame ones, with some missing. Of some 83,000 clones listed, about 93% are singletons. In germline, CDR1 is SGHNT, CDR2 YYREEE (reference sequence). V lost 0 bases and J 2 bases, leaving 6 bases between the germline ends. This CDR3 contains 14 residues. About this clone: Its antigen is unknown.

The chain links TRBV5-4 to TRBJ2-1; the D gene is possibly TRBD1 (6 bases). Sequencing was performed on CD4+ or CD8+ T cells sorted from blood, taken in a trial of the OX40 agonist ivuxolimab. This TCR was sampled from an adult with an advanced solid tumor such as melanoma, head and neck, liver or kidney cancer. DNA for the CDR3: TGTGCCAGCAGCTTGGAGGGGGCCTACAATGAGCAGTTCTTC. Amino acids: CASSLEGAYNEQFF. The whole variable domain, remainder taken from reference TRBV5-4 and TRBJ2-1, is ETGVTQSPTHLIKTRGQQVTLRCSSQSGHNTVSWYQQALGQGPQFIFQYYREEENGRGNFPPRFSGLQFPNYSSELNVNALELDDSALYLCASSLEGAYNEQFFGPGTRLTVL.